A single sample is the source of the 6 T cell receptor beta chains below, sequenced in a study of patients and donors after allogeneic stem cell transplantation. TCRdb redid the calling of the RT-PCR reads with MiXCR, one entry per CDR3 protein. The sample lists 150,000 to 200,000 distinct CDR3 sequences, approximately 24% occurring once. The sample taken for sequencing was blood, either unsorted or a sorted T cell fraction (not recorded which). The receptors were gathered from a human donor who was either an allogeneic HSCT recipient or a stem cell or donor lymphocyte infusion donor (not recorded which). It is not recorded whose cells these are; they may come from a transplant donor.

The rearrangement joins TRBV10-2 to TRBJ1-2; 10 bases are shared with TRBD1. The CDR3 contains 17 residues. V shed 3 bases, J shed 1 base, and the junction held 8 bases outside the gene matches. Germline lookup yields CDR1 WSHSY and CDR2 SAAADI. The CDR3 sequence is CASSDGDRGVYNYGYTF. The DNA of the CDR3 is TGCGCCAGCAGTGATGGGGACAGGGGTGTTTATAACTATGGCTACACCTTC.

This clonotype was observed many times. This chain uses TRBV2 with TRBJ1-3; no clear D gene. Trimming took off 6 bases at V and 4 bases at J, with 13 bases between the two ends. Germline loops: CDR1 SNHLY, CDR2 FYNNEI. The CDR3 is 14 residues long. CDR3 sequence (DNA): TGTGCCAGCAGCCCCGTGATTTTGGGAAACACCATATATTTT. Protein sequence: CASSPVILGNTIYF.

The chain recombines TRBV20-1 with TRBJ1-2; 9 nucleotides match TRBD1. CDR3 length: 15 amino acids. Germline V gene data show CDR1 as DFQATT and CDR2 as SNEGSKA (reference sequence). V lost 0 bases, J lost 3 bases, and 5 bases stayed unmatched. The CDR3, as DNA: TGCAGTGCTAGAGAAAGGGACAGGGAATACTATGGCTACACCTTC. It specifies CSARERDREYYGYTF.

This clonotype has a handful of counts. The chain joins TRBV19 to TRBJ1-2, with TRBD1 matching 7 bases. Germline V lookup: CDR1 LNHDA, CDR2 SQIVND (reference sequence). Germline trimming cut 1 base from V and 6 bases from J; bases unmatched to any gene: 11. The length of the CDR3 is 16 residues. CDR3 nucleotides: TGTGCCAGTAGTATAGCCCACAGGGGCGGTCAGGATGGCTACACCTTC. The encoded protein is CASSIAHRGGQDGYTF.

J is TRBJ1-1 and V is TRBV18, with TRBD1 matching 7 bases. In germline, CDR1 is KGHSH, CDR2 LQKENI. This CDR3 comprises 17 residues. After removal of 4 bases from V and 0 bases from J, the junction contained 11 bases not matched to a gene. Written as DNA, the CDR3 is TGTGCCAGCTCACTGGTAATGGGACAGAGGATGAACACTGAAGCTTTCTTT. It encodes CASSLVMGQRMNTEAFF.

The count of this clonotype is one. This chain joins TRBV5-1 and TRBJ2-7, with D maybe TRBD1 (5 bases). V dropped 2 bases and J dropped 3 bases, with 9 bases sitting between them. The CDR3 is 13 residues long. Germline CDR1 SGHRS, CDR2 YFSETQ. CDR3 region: CASSFTGHYEQYF. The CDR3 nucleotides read TGCGCCAGCAGCTTCACCGGACACTACGAGCAGTACTTC.